One and the same sample provided the 17 T cell receptor beta chains below, sequenced in a study of cytomegalovirus exposure and HLA in healthy donors. The primer mix had 60 Vbeta and 13 Jbeta primers. TCRdb's table, derived via immunoSEQ multiplex PCR, lists solely in-frame clones and lacks some. The table shows under 150,000 clones, with roughly 84% occurring only once. Sequenced sample: PBMCs. These receptors were taken from a girl aged 2-10 years in good health and CMV-seronegative.

The chain uses TRBV29-1 and TRBJ1-1; possible D gene TRBD1, 6 bases. The V end lost 6 bases, the J end lost 0 bases, and 26 bases lay between the germline ends. The CDR3 sequence is 18 residues long. Germline V gene data show CDR1 as SQVTM and CDR2 as ANQGSEA. As DNA, the CDR3 is TGCAGCGTCGGCGGCAGGGGCCTTACCCCTCCCATGAACACTGAAGCTTTCTTT. Translation: CSVGGRGLTPPMNTEAFF.

V usage is TRBV11-2 and J usage is TRBJ2-5; 11 bases agree with TRBD2. Looked up from germline, CDR1 is SGHAT and CDR2 is FQNNGV. The CDR3 spans 15 residues. With 5 bases clipped from V and 2 bases from J, the junction kept 4 bases outside the gene matches. CDR3 DNA sequence: TGTGCCAGCAGCCCTCTAGCGGGGGGTCAAGAGACCCAGTACTTC. Amino acid sequence: CASSPLAGGQETQYF.

This clone was recorded once. This rearrangement joins TRBV2 to TRBJ1-1, with 9 bases aligning to TRBD1. The CDR3 has 15 amino acids. Germline-derived CDR1 and CDR2 are SNHLY and FYNNEI. The V and J ends lost 6 bases and 1 base, in that order; junction bases with no gene match: 6. The CDR3 DNA is TGTGCCAGCAGGAGGGACAGGGTAGAGAACACTGAAGCTTTCTTT. Its protein is CASRRDRVENTEAFF.

The gene calls are TRBV7-7 and TRBJ2-5; 14 bases line up with TRBD2. Trimming removed 5 bases from V and 4 bases from J; junction bases left unmatched: 3. Per germline, CDR1 SSHAT and CDR2 FNYEAQ (reference sequence). The CDR3 loop spans 15 amino acids. The chain's CDR3 is CASSKGLAGGETQYF. Here the CDR3 DNA reads TGTGCCAGCAGCAAAGGACTAGCGGGAGGAGAGACCCAGTACTTC.

This clone showed up just a few times. The rearrangement uses TRBV7-8 and TRBJ2-7; 9 nucleotides agree with TRBD2. CDR1 is SGHVS and CDR2 is FQNEAQ in the germline V gene. CDR3 length: 18 amino acids. Germline trimming cut 0 bases from V and 0 bases from J; bases unmatched to any gene: 9. The CDR3 DNA follows: TGTGCCAGCAGCTTAGCGGCTAGCGGGACCTTTAGCTCCTACGAGCAGTACTTC. It encodes CASSLAASGTFSSYEQYF.

This clone was observed a single time. The chain carries TRBV4-3 and TRBJ2-1; the match to TRBD2 covers 10 bases. This CDR3 has 16 residues. With V trimmed by 0 bases and J by 8 bases, 7 bases remained unmatched. The germline V gene has CDR1 LGHNA and CDR2 YSLEER. CDR3 in amino acids: CASSQDKRGGIYEQFF. The CDR3 DNA reads TGCGCCAGCAGCCAAGATAAGCGGGGGGGCATCTATGAGCAGTTCTTC.

The chain has TRBV6-1 and TRBJ2-1; 12 positions agree with TRBD2. CDR3 size: 15 residues. Per germline, CDR1 MNHNS and CDR2 SASEGT. V lost 7 bases and J lost 6; bases outside the gene matches: 7. The DNA for the CDR3 is TGTGCCAGCACTAGCGGGGGGGCCAGTCCCAATGAGCAGTTCTTC. This codes for CASTSGGASPNEQFF.

The chain combines TRBV5-1 with TRBJ2-5; TRBD1 matches at 8 bases. Germline loops: CDR1 SGHRS, CDR2 YFSETQ. The CDR3 totals 13 residues. Trimming at V came to 4 bases and at J to 5 bases, leaving 4 bases not matched to a gene. The CDR3 spells CASSPTGVETQYF. CDR3 nucleotide sequence: TGCGCCAGCAGCCCGACAGGGGTGGAGACCCAGTACTTC.

The chain employs TRBV25-1 and TRBJ2-7; a weak D match, TRBD1 (5 bases). Per the germline V gene, CDR1 is MGHDK and CDR2 is SYGVNS. The CDR3 length is 15 residues. Deletions cut 1 base from V and 1 base from J, with 11 bases between. The CDR3: CASSELVTGSYEQYF. As DNA, the CDR3 is TGTGCCAGCAGTGAATTAGTAACAGGTTCCTACGAGCAGTACTTC.

The chain carries TRBV4-1 and TRBJ2-1; 9 bases map to TRBD2. This CDR3 region has 19 residues. Losses at the gene ends were 0 bases for V and 0 bases for J; bases not matched to a gene: 9. The germline gives CDR1 MGHRA, CDR2 YSYEKL. CDR3 DNA: TGCGCCAGCAGCCAAGAGATGCTAGCGGGGAGCATCTCCTACAATGAGCAGTTCTTC. Translation gives CASSQEMLAGSISYNEQFF.

This chain links TRBV25-1 with TRBJ1-4, with 8 bases aligning to TRBD1. The length of the CDR3 is 16 residues. The germline V gene encodes CDR1 MGHDK and CDR2 SYGVNS. V was clipped by 4 bases and J by 6 bases; unmatched bases: 10. In nucleotides, the CDR3 is TGTGCCAGCAGTGCGGCCTGGCAGGGGGCGTATGAAAAACTGTTTTTT. It encodes CASSAAWQGAYEKLFF.

The chain carries TRBV10-1 and TRBJ2-2, with D uncertain. Germline V gene data show CDR1 as WNHNN and CDR2 as SYGVQD (reference sequence). The CDR3 is made up of 13 amino acids. The V and J ends lost 3 bases and 8 bases respectively, with 10 bases between them. This CDR3 reads CASSDRFFGELFF. The CDR3 DNA follows: TGCGCCAGCAGTGATCGGTTTTTTGGGGAGCTGTTTTTT.

V usage is TRBV23-1 and J usage is TRBJ2-7; the match to TRBD1 covers 8 bases. TRBV23-1 is an ORF, and what it does is uncertain. The CDR3 covers 15 residues. V was clipped by 4 bases and J by 7 bases; unmatched bases: 12. CDR3 in amino acids: CASSLEKDRDEEQYF. The CDR3 region has the DNA TGCGCCAGCAGTCTAGAAAAGGACAGGGATGAGGAGCAGTACTTC.

The chain joins TRBV9 to TRBJ1-3; 7 nucleotides line up with TRBD1. The CDR3 contains 15 residues. CDR1 SGDLS and CDR2 YYNGEE come from the germline V gene. V lost 6 bases, J lost 0 bases, and 6 bases stayed unmatched. In DNA form, the CDR3 reads TGTGCCAGCATCACAGGGGACCTCTCTGGAAACACCATATATTTT. The encoded protein is CASITGDLSGNTIYF. The full variable domain, its missing parts supplied by reference TRBV9 and TRBJ1-3, is DSGVTQTPKHLITATGQRVTLRCSPRSGDLSVYWYQQSLDQGLQFLIQYYNGEERAKGNILERFSAQQFPDLHSELNLSSLELGDSALYFCASITGDLSGNTIYFGEGSWLTVV.

This clone was seen just once. CDR3 sequence: CASSETGGGNQPQHF. DNA for the CDR3: TGTGCCAGCAGCGAGACAGGGGGCGGCAATCAGCCCCAGCATTTT. V usage is TRBV28 and J usage is TRBJ1-5; 10 bases match TRBD1. V trimming: 6 bases; J trimming: 2 bases; junction bases outside the gene matches: 4. The length of the CDR3 is 15 residues. Germline-derived CDR1 and CDR2 are MDHEN and SYDVKM.

This chain uses TRBV29-1 with TRBJ2-2; 13 nucleotides align to TRBD2. Germline-derived CDR1 and CDR2 are SQVTM and ANQGSEA. V shed 7 bases, J shed 2 bases, and the junction held 4 bases outside the gene matches. This CDR3 contains 15 residues. The CDR3 protein is CSGRLAGGNTGELFF. The CDR3 bases are TGCAGCGGCCGACTAGCGGGAGGCAACACCGGGGAGCTGTTTTTT.

The gene calls are TRBV30 and TRBJ2-3; possibly TRBD2 for D (6 bases). This CDR3 has 14 amino acids. The V and J ends lost 2 bases and 3 bases respectively, with 12 bases between them. From germline, CDR1 is GTSNPN and CDR2 SVGIG (reference sequence). This chain's CDR3 is CAWSLGGSTDTQYF. The CDR3 coding sequence is TGTGCCTGGAGTCTGGGGGGTTCGACAGATACGCAGTATTTT.